This is a list of T cell receptor beta chains from one sample in a study of blood T cell repertoires in COVID-19. Repertoires were generated with immunoSEQ multiplex PCR, while TCRdb's copy carries only in-frame clones and drops some. The sample has approximately 200,000 clones; 84% are singletons. The sequenced sample consisted of PBMCs or T cells enriched from blood (not recorded which). These receptors originate from a man aged 55 to 69 who had recovered from COVID-19. CDR3s include the opening cysteine and the closing phenylalanine or tryptophan. The D gene is left open where the match is weak. Part of the rows lack a size; the others show once, few, many or a class for expanded clones.

>NA|14|TRBJ1-5|TRBV7-8|TRBD1
CASTATGVNQPQHF
TGTGCCAGCACCGCAACAGGGGTCAATCAGCCCCAGCATTTT
>once|14|TRBJ2-2|TRBV20-1|TRBD1
CSASRTGDTGELFF
TGCAGTGCTAGTAGGACAGGGGACACCGGGGAGCTGTTTTTT
>NA|15|TRBJ1-2|TRBV5-8|NA
CASSLDGAVFYGYTF
TGTGCCAGCAGCTTGGACGGAGCTGTGTTCTATGGCTACACCTTC
>NA|16|TRBJ1-1|TRBV19|NA
CASSIDWGQTNTEAFF
TGTGCCAGTAGTATAGATTGGGGGCAGACCAACACTGAAGCTTTCTTT
>NA|15|TRBJ1-4|TRBV9|TRBD1
CASSVGDRAGEKLFF
TGTGCCAGCAGCGTAGGGGACAGGGCGGGTGAAAAACTGTTTTTT
>once|15|TRBJ1-6|TRBV10-3|TRBD1
CAISDSDRGGSPLHF
TGTGCCATCAGTGACTCGGACAGGGGCGGGTCACCCCTCCACTTT
>NA|15|TRBJ1-1|TRBV7-3|NA
CASSLFGTSDTEAFF
TGTGCCAGCAGCCTCTTCGGGACATCCGACACTGAAGCTTTCTTT
>NA|19|TRBJ2-3|TRBV30|NA
CAWTPIAGALPHFTDTQYF
TGTGCCTGGACCCCAATCGCGGGGGCCCTTCCACACTTCACAGATACGCAGTATTTT
>NA|16|TRBJ1-6|TRBV6-5|NA
CASSSTGSSYNSPLHF
TGTGCCAGCAGTTCTACAGGGAGCTCCTATAATTCACCCCTCCACTTT
>NA|16|TRBJ2-5|TRBV4-3|TRBD2
CASSQDLAGGRETQYF
TGCGCCAGCAGCCAAGATCTAGCGGGGGGGAGGGAGACCCAGTACTTC
>NA|15|TRBJ1-6|TRBV25-1|TRBD1
CASMDDRGRNSPLHF
TGTGCCAGCATGGACGACAGGGGGAGAAATTCACCCCTCCACTTT
>NA|15|TRBJ2-3|TRBV7-9|NA
CASSLTRTSTDTQYF
TGTGCCAGCAGCTTAACCCGGACAAGCACAGATACGCAGTATTTT
>once|15|TRBJ2-2|TRBV4-2|TRBD2
CASSQLAENTGELFF
TGTGCCAGCAGTCAACTAGCGGAGAACACCGGGGAGCTGTTTTTT
>once|15|TRBJ1-2|TRBV9|TRBD1
CASSIGQGAYYGYTF
TGTGCCAGCAGCATAGGACAGGGGGCTTACTATGGCTACACCTTC
>once|15|TRBJ1-4|TRBV19|TRBD1
CASSQSRTGNEKLFF
TGTGCCAGTAGTCAATCCAGGACAGGAAATGAAAAACTGTTTTTT
>NA|16|TRBJ2-5|TRBV19|TRBD1
CASSISGQGAQETQYF
TGTGCCAGTAGTATTTCGGGACAGGGGGCTCAAGAGACCCAGTACTTC
>NA|16|TRBJ2-5|TRBV5-6|NA
CASSEWTQGLQETQYF
TGTGCCAGCAGCGAATGGACCCAGGGGCTCCAAGAGACCCAGTACTTC
>NA|14|TRBJ1-2|TRBV13|TRBD1
CASSLDYTGGGYTF
TGTGCCAGCAGCCTAGACTACACAGGGGGAGGCTACACCTTC
>NA|13|TRBJ1-6|TRBV27|TRBD1
CASRAQGYSPLHF
TGTGCCAGCAGGGCACAGGGGTACTCACCCCTCCACTTT
>NA|13|TRBJ2-3|TRBV19|NA
CASSILITDTQYF
TGTGCCAGTAGTATCCTAATCACAGATACGCAGTATTTT
>NA|14|TRBJ1-2|TRBV11-2|NA
CASSLARLPGGYTF
TGTGCCAGCAGCTTAGCGAGGCTTCCCGGCGGCTACACCTTC
>NA|17|TRBJ2-2|TRBV9|NA
CASSVVGAGLNTGELFF
TGTGCCAGCAGCGTAGTGGGTGCGGGGTTGAACACCGGGGAGCTGTTTTTT
>NA|15|TRBJ1-2|TRBV7-2|NA
CASSSRPTEGEGYTF
TGTGCCAGCAGCTCCCGACCGACGGAGGGTGAAGGCTACACCTTC
>NA|14|TRBJ1-6|TRBV7-2|TRBD1
CASSPGTGGTPLHF
TGTGCCAGCAGCCCCGGGACAGGGGGCACTCCCCTCCACTTT
>NA|12|TRBJ1-1|TRBV5-1|TRBD1
CASSWTGIEAFF
TGCGCCAGCAGCTGGACAGGGATTGAAGCTTTCTTT
>NA|13|TRBJ2-3|TRBV5-1|NA
CASSFLYGDTQYF
TGCGCCAGCAGCTTTTTATACGGGGATACGCAGTATTTT
>NA|16|TRBJ2-1|TRBV11-2|TRBD1
CASSLGTGGSYNEQFF
TGTGCCAGCAGCTTGGGGACAGGGGGATCCTACAATGAGCAGTTCTTC
>NA|15|TRBJ2-7|TRBV7-9|TRBD2
CASRSREGNSYEQYF
TGTGCCAGCAGGTCTAGGGAGGGGAACTCCTACGAGCAGTACTTC
>NA|16|TRBJ2-1|TRBV5-8|NA
CASKPRQISSYNEQFF
TGTGCCAGCAAACCACGACAGATCAGCTCCTACAATGAGCAGTTCTTC
>once|13|TRBJ2-7|TRBV2|NA
CASSEALRYEQYF
TGTGCCAGCAGTGAAGCGCTTCGGTACGAGCAGTACTTC
>NA|13|TRBJ1-1|TRBV2|TRBD1
CASRKQGLTEAFF
TGTGCCAGCAGGAAACAGGGGCTCACTGAAGCTTTCTTT
>NA|13|TRBJ1-1|TRBV7-9|NA
CASSIGRNTEAFF
TGTGCCAGCAGCATCGGGAGAAACACTGAAGCTTTCTTT
>NA|14|TRBJ2-1|TRBV4-3|NA
CASSQDSSYNEQFF
TGCGCCAGCAGCCAAGATTCTAGCTACAATGAGCAGTTCTTC
>NA|14|TRBJ1-2|TRBV6-2/TRBV6-3|NA
CASSYAQGFYGYTF
TGTGCCAGCAGTTATGCCCAGGGGTTCTATGGCTACACCTTC
>once|15|TRBJ1-5|TRBV7-2|NA
CASSPQGPGDQPQHF
TGTGCCAGCAGCCCCCAGGGGCCCGGGGATCAGCCCCAGCATTTT
>NA|13|TRBJ1-6|TRBV18|NA
CASQGSYNSPLHF
TGTGCCAGTCAGGGGTCCTATAATTCACCCCTCCACTTT
>NA|14|TRBJ2-3|TRBV4-1|NA
CASSQENLADTQYF
TGCGCCAGCAGCCAAGAAAACTTAGCAGATACGCAGTATTTT